One and the same sample provided the 27 T cell receptor beta chains below, sequenced in a study of T cell repertoires in cytomegalovirus infection. MiXCR, run by TCRdb on the reads, gives a single entry per CDR3 protein. In the table there are roughly 500,000 distinct CDR3 sequences, more than 30% of which are singletons. These receptors have no identified antigens. Here the sequenced sample was cultured PBMCs, taken from culture after CMV antigen stimulation. The source is a human donor in good health (CMV status not recorded). Some clones in this sample may be carry-over from other donors' samples.

This clonotype has ten or more counts. CDR3 sequence: CASSYGGNEQFF. In nucleotides, the CDR3 is TGTGCCAGCAGTTACGGGGGGAATGAGCAGTTCTTC. V and J are TRBV6-5 and TRBJ2-1; a possible D gene is TRBD2 (6 bases). The germline CDR1 and CDR2 sequences are MNHEY and SVGAGI. The V and J ends lost 2 bases and 7 bases respectively, with 6 bases between them. This CDR3 spans 12 amino acids.

The J gene is TRBJ1-6, the V gene TRBV7-2; the D is unclear. V was shortened by 5 bases and J by 9 bases, with 14 bases between the two germline ends. Germline lookup yields CDR1 SGHTA and CDR2 FQGNSA. The CDR3 spans 14 residues. The CDR3 region is CASSLPKYGSPLHF. CDR3 nucleotides: TGTGCCAGCAGCCTCCCTAAATATGGTTCACCCCTCCACTTT.

This clonotype was seen many times. V is TRBV7-6 and J is TRBJ2-7; 10 bases agree with TRBD2. The CDR3 sequence is 14 residues long. Looked up from germline, CDR1 is SGHVS and CDR2 is FNYEAQ. V trimming: 5 bases; J trimming: 5 bases; junction bases outside the gene matches: 6. The CDR3: CASSDLAGDDEQYF. The CDR3 DNA is TGTGCCAGCAGCGACCTAGCGGGAGACGACGAGCAGTACTTC.

This chain connects TRBV5-4 to TRBJ1-1, with 7 bases fitting TRBD1. Germline lookup yields CDR1 SGHNT and CDR2 YYREEE (reference sequence). The trim removed 3 bases at V and 3 bases at J, leaving 8 bases unmatched. The CDR3 consists of 15 residues. The CDR3 is CASSSRTGTYTEAFF. Here the CDR3 DNA reads TGTGCCAGCAGCTCCCGGACAGGAACTTACACTGAAGCTTTCTTT.

The V call is TRBV6-2 or TRBV6-3, the J call TRBJ2-7, with 12 positions matching TRBD2. Losses at the gene ends were 6 bases for V and 2 bases for J; bases not matched to a gene: 8. Germline-derived CDR1 and CDR2 are MNHEY and SVGEGT. CDR3 size: 16 residues. The CDR3 region has the DNA TGTGCCAGCAGCCCCAACCTAGCGGGAGGGCCCTACGAGCAGTACGTC. This sequence encodes CASSPNLAGGPYEQYV.

This clonotype has ten or more counts. The chain employs TRBV7-2 and TRBJ2-5; no clear D. Germline V gene data show CDR1 as SGHTA and CDR2 as FQGNSA. Trimming shortened V by 5 bases and J by 2 bases, and 15 bases separated the two germline ends. The CDR3 runs 15 residues. CDR3 protein: CASSPGEITQETQYF. CDR3 sequence (DNA): TGTGCCAGCAGCCCAGGAGAGATTACTCAAGAGACCCAGTACTTC.

The V gene is TRBV28, the J gene TRBJ2-7, with D hard to call. V was shortened by 4 bases and J by 6 bases, with 13 bases between the two germline ends. The CDR3 is made up of 13 amino acids. The germline gives CDR1 MDHEN, CDR2 SYDVKM. CDR3: CASSSPLPIEQYF. The CDR3 DNA reads as TGTGCCAGCAGTTCCCCCCTGCCGATCGAGCAGTACTTC.

This clonotype has only a few counts. This chain joins TRBV7-2 and TRBJ1-1, with TRBD1 matching over 7 bases. Unmatched junction bases numbered 10, after V lost 7 bases and J lost 5 bases. Germline assignment: CDR1 SGHTA and CDR2 FQGNSA. This CDR3 comprises 14 residues. DNA of the CDR3: TGTGCCAGCATCAGGCGATCAGGGGGGACTGAAGCTTTCTTT. Protein: CASIRRSGGTEAFF.

On this clonotype itself: A read error may be the cause here, since a much bigger clone is one base away. The chain couples TRBV7-2 to TRBJ2-5, with 16 bases that match TRBD2. From germline, CDR1 is SGHTA and CDR2 FQGNSA. J was trimmed by 2 bases and V by 5 bases; bases with no gene match: 8. There are 18 residues in the CDR3. CDR3 sequence (DNA): TGTGCCAGCAGCCCGGGACTAGCGGGAGGGAGGTGGCAAGAGACCCAGTACTTC. Protein product: CASSPGLAGGRWQETQYF. Variable domain in full (rest from reference TRBV7-2 and TRBJ2-5): GAGVSQSPSNKVTEKGKDVELRCDPISGHTALYWYRQSLGQGLEFLIYFQGNSAPDKSGLPSDRFSAERTGGSVSTLTIQRTQQEDSAVYLCASSPGLAGGRWQETQYFGPGTRLLVL.

The chain has TRBV20-1 and TRBJ1-5; D gene uncertain. V lost 3 bases, J lost 6 bases, and 6 bases lay in between. Germline lookup yields CDR1 DFQATT and CDR2 SNEGSKA (reference sequence). The CDR3 runs to 11 residues. CDR3 amino acids: CSASKGQPQHF. The CDR3 DNA follows: TGCAGTGCTAGTAAGGGTCAGCCCCAGCATTTT.

This clonotype was seen more than once but under ten times. The chain carries TRBV14 and TRBJ1-1; 10 bases fit TRBD1. The CDR3 length is 19 residues. The germline CDR1 and CDR2 sequences are SGHDN and FVKESK. J gave up 4 bases and V 10 bases, and 24 bases lay outside the gene matches. CDR3 region: CATGFNEPGQGYKATEAFF. CDR3 in DNA: TGTGCCACCGGATTTAATGAACCGGGACAGGGGTACAAAGCCACTGAAGCTTTCTTT.

This rearrangement joins TRBV4-1 to TRBJ2-1, with D perhaps TRBD1 (7 bases). The CDR3 length is 15 residues. The germline V gene encodes CDR1 MGHRA and CDR2 YSYEKL. V lost 0 bases to trimming and J lost 7 bases, with 13 bases between them. The CDR3 loop is CASSQDMTGRNEQFF. The CDR3 bases are TGCGCCAGCAGCCAAGATATGACAGGGAGGAATGAGCAGTTCTTC.

This clonotype was observed a few times. V and J are TRBV7-2 and TRBJ2-1; D call uncertain. The CDR3 is made up of 15 amino acids. The V gene's germline CDR1 is SGHTA and CDR2 FQGNSA. V shed 2 bases and J shed 6 bases, with 14 bases lying between them. The CDR3: CASSLTQSFGNEQFF. CDR3 nucleotides: TGTGCCAGCAGCTTAACACAGAGTTTCGGCAATGAGCAGTTCTTC.

V gene TRBV27 combines with J gene TRBJ1-1; no reliable D call. Germline CDR1 is MNHEY and CDR2 is SMNVEV (reference sequence). Trimming left V 6 bases short and J 4 bases short, with 21 bases between. The CDR3 spans 16 residues. CDR3 sequence: CASSSRVGFGSTEAFF. The CDR3 DNA reads TGTGCCAGCAGCTCGCGGGTAGGTTTTGGGAGCACTGAAGCTTTCTTT.

Worth noting for this clonotype: This sequence may be a read error, since a much larger clone differs from it by one base. This chain uses TRBV7-9 with TRBJ2-7; 9 nucleotides align to TRBD2. CDR3 length equals 14 residues. J was trimmed by 4 bases and V by 5 bases; bases with no gene match: 6. The germline gives CDR1 SEHNR, CDR2 FQNEAQ (reference sequence). In nucleotides, the CDR3 is TGTGCCAGCAGCATACCTAGCGGGAAATACGAGCAGTACTTC. Its protein is CASSIPSGKYEQYF.

The chain is built from TRBV4-3 and TRBJ1-1; TRBD1 is a possible D gene (5 bases). This CDR3 contains 14 residues. The V end was cut by 3 bases, the J end by 5 bases, with 13 bases between. Germline assignment: CDR1 LGHNA and CDR2 YSLEER. The CDR3 bases are TGCGCCAGCAGCCAGGATGCAGGGTTGACTGAAGCTTTCTTT. This gives the protein CASSQDAGLTEAFF.

The chain couples TRBV14 to TRBJ1-6; no firm D call. The CDR3 totals 12 residues. Trimming shortened V by 0 bases and J by 14 bases, and 8 bases separated the two germline ends. Per germline, CDR1 SGHDN and CDR2 FVKESK. The CDR3 loop reads CASSQERGSLHF. In DNA form, the CDR3 reads TGTGCCAGCAGCCAAGAGCGGGGATCCCTCCACTTT.

The rearrangement uses TRBV20-1 and TRBJ2-3; D is perhaps TRBD1 (6 bases). The CDR3 has 15 residues. Germline V CDR1 and CDR2: DFQATT, SNEGSKA (reference sequence). V gave up 6 bases and J gave up 0 bases, with 16 bases separating them. This CDR3 is CSATRTAHSTDTQYF. CDR3 nucleotides: TGCAGTGCAACAAGGACAGCCCACAGCACAGATACGCAGTATTTT.

This clonotype was detected many times. This chain's CDR3 is CASSFGTGVNQPQHF. The CDR3 nucleotides are TGTGCCAGCAGCTTTGGGACAGGGGTCAATCAGCCCCAGCATTTT. The gene calls are TRBV7-6 and TRBJ1-5, with 10 bases identical to TRBD1. From germline, CDR1 is SGHVS and CDR2 FNYEAQ. There are 15 residues in the CDR3. V was clipped by 3 bases and J by 3 bases; unmatched bases: 2. Variable domain in full (rest from reference TRBV7-6 and TRBJ1-5): GAGVSQSPRYKVTKRGQDVALRCDPISGHVSLYWYRQALGQGPEFLTYFNYEAQQDKSGLPNDRFSAERPEGSISTLTIQRTEQRDSAMYRCASSFGTGVNQPQHFGDGTRLSIL.

This clonotype occurred a few times. This chain joins TRBV6-1 and TRBJ2-1; tentative D call: TRBD2 (6 bases). The germline V gene has CDR1 MNHNS and CDR2 SASEGT. The CDR3 has 18 amino acids. Between the trimmed V and J ends, which lost 5 bases and 7 bases, there was a span of 27 bases. In DNA form, the CDR3 reads TGTGCCAGCAGTATCTTAGCGGTATTTCGGGAAGGCAGGAATGAGCAGTTCTTC. This codes for CASSILAVFREGRNEQFF.

This clonotype was observed a handful of times. V gene TRBV6-5 combines with J gene TRBJ2-7; either TRBD1 or TRBD2 may supply D (5 bases each). The germline gives CDR1 MNHEY, CDR2 SVGAGI. Trimming took 3 bases from V and 1 from J, leaving 13 bases between them. CDR3 length: 15 residues. CDR3 sequence (DNA): TGTGCCAGCAGTTATGGGACGGGTACGTCCTACGAGCAGTACTTC. It yields the protein CASSYGTGTSYEQYF.

This chain uses TRBV12-3 or TRBV12-4 with TRBJ2-1; D is ambiguous. The ends were cut back, 5 bases at V and 8 bases at J, with 13 bases in the middle. This CDR3 is 13 amino acids long. The CDR3 loop is CASSPLQNHEQFF. The DNA of the CDR3 is TGTGCCAGCAGTCCCCTACAGAATCATGAGCAGTTCTTC.

This clonotype has just a few counts. The chain links TRBV19 to TRBJ2-7, with D maybe TRBD2 (6 bases). This CDR3 has 14 residues. The germline V gene has CDR1 LNHDA and CDR2 SQIVND (reference sequence). The V end lost 5 bases, the J end lost 4 bases, and 15 bases lay between the germline ends. CDR3 amino acids: CASSDWGTGYEQYF. The DNA for the CDR3 is TGTGCCAGTAGTGACTGGGGGACTGGATACGAGCAGTACTTC.

The chain combines TRBV12-3 or TRBV12-4 with TRBJ2-1; 8 bases match TRBD2. V trimming: 7 bases; J trimming: 6 bases; junction bases outside the gene matches: 14. The CDR3 has 16 amino acids. This CDR3 is CASTHRAGGTANEQFF. The CDR3 DNA reads TGTGCCAGCACTCATCGGGCGGGAGGAACGGCCAATGAGCAGTTCTTC.

This clonotype was observed a few times. This sequence joins TRBV20-1 and TRBJ2-1, with 8 bases matching TRBD2. Unmatched junction bases numbered 3, after V lost 5 bases and J lost 0 bases. CDR1 DFQATT and CDR2 SNEGSKA come from the germline V gene (reference sequence). CDR3 size: 14 residues. CDR3 DNA sequence: TGCAGTGCTCCGGGACTAGACTCCTACAATGAGCAGTTCTTC. It is translated as CSAPGLDSYNEQFF.

The chain joins TRBV11-2 to TRBJ2-7; TRBD1 matches at 7 bases. Looked up from germline, CDR1 is SGHAT and CDR2 is FQNNGV. Trimming took 3 bases from V and 0 from J; bases not matched to a gene: 2. This CDR3 has 14 amino acids. Written as DNA, the CDR3 is TGTGCCAGCAGCTTGGGACAGAACTCCTACGAGCAGTACGTC. This translates into CASSLGQNSYEQYV.

The chain links TRBV7-8 to TRBJ2-7, with a possible D match to TRBD2 (5 bases). Germline V gene lookup returns CDR1 SGHVS and CDR2 FQNEAQ. CDR3 length equals 12 residues. V was pared by 5 bases and J by 2 bases, with 7 bases between. CDR3 in amino acids: CASSPGTYEQYV. The CDR3 nucleotides read TGTGCCAGCAGCCCCGGGACCTACGAGCAGTACGTC.